The 18 T cell receptor beta chains presented below share a single source sample, sequenced in a study of T cells in Graves' hyperthyroidism and ophthalmopathy. The source material, RNA transcripts, was used to amplify TCR beta CDR3 regions. The primer set for the first-round RT-PCR of the TCR CDR3 was HTBI. TCRdb re-analysed the multiplex PCR reads in MiXCR, keeping a single row per CDR3 protein. The sample consists of some 600,000 distinct CDR3 sequences, approximately 15% of them appearing once. Sequencing input: blood. The receptors come from a woman younger than 45 with Graves' hyperthyroidism that later progressed to Graves' ophthalmopathy.

This clonotype was picked up many times. The gene calls are TRBV9 and TRBJ2-3; TRBD2 agrees at 10 bases. This CDR3 is 17 amino acids long. Germline V CDR1 and CDR2: SGDLS, YYNGEE. V lost 4 bases to trimming and J lost 0 bases; unmatched junction nucleotides: 8. As DNA, the CDR3 is TGTGCCAGCAGCCCTACACCGGGACTAGCGAGCACAGATACGCAGTATTTT. Translating gives CASSPTPGLASTDTQYF.

This clonotype has ten or more counts. The genes are TRBV28 and TRBJ1-3; 8 bases map to TRBD1. This CDR3 is built from 16 residues. Trimming at V came to 4 bases and at J to 4 bases, leaving 9 bases not matched to a gene. Germline CDR1 reads MDHEN; CDR2 reads SYDVKM. CDR3 DNA sequence: TGTGCCAGCAGTTCCCCGGGACAGGTTACCGGAAACACCATATATTTT. Its protein product is CASSSPGQVTGNTIYF.

This chain connects TRBV14 to TRBJ1-4; 9 nucleotides line up with TRBD1. V shed 3 bases, J shed 0 bases, and the junction held 2 bases outside the gene matches. From germline, CDR1 is SGHDN and CDR2 FVKESK. The CDR3 has 16 amino acids. CDR3: CASSQWTGATNEKLFF. The CDR3 DNA reads as TGTGCCAGCAGCCAGTGGACAGGGGCAACTAATGAAAAACTGTTTTTT.

In its sample, this clonotype was seen a few times. The J gene is TRBJ2-4, the V gene TRBV13, with D possibly matching TRBD2 (6 bases). Trimming took off 5 bases at V and 1 base at J, with 15 bases between the two ends. CDR1 is PRHDT, CDR2 FYEKMQ, per germline (reference sequence). This CDR3 has 16 residues. The chain's CDR3 is CASSPGTLAAKNIQYF. In nucleotides, the CDR3 is TGTGCCAGCAGCCCAGGGACTTTGGCGGCCAAAAACATTCAGTACTTC. Full variable domain (rest looked up from reference TRBV13 and TRBJ2-4): AAGVIQSPRHLIKEKRETATLKCYPIPRHDTVYWYQQGPGQDPQFLISFYEKMQSDKGSIPDRFSAQQFSDYHSELNMSSLELGDSALYFCASSPGTLAAKNIQYFGAGTRLSVL.

This rearrangement joins TRBV7-3 to TRBJ1-2, with 7 bases lining up with TRBD1. The germline gives CDR1 SGHTA, CDR2 FQGTGA. V was clipped by 11 bases and J by 4 bases; unmatched bases: 7. This CDR3 region has 12 residues. The CDR3 bases are TGTGCCTCAGGGGGGGCTGGCTATGGCTACACCTTC. This codes for CASGGAGYGYTF.

V usage is TRBV12-3 or TRBV12-4 and J usage is TRBJ2-1; D unresolved. This CDR3 is 14 amino acids long. Between the trimmed V and J ends, which lost 6 bases and 5 bases, there was a span of 14 bases. CDR3 DNA sequence: TGTGCCAGCAGCAGACATGACGGACACAATGAGCAGTTCTTC. It is translated as CASSRHDGHNEQFF.

The CDR3 DNA sequence: TGTGCCAGCAGTTCCAGGGGGCCAGAGAGCTATGGCTACACCTTC. Protein: CASSSRGPESYGYTF. The genes are TRBV27 and TRBJ1-2; TRBD1 agrees at 8 bases. V was pared by 4 bases and J by 4 bases, with 8 bases of the junction left unmatched. This CDR3 is built from 15 residues. Germline assignment: CDR1 MNHEY and CDR2 SMNVEV (reference sequence).

This clonotype was seen more than once but under ten times. The chain carries TRBV30 and TRBJ1-6; 7 nucleotides line up with TRBD1. V lost 0 bases and J lost 7; bases outside the gene matches: 0. The CDR3 loop spans 13 amino acids. From germline, CDR1 is GTSNPN and CDR2 SVGIG (reference sequence). The CDR3 loop is CAWSVQGNSPLHF. The CDR3 DNA reads as TGTGCCTGGAGTGTACAGGGGAATTCACCCCTCCACTTT.

The chain employs TRBV18 and TRBJ2-6; 7 nucleotides line up with TRBD2. The V gene's germline CDR1 is KGHSH and CDR2 LQKENI. Trimming removed 3 bases from V and 1 base from J; junction bases left unmatched: 12. There are 19 residues in the CDR3. The CDR3 sequence: CASSPPVGGDKSGANVLTF. The DNA for the CDR3 is TGTGCCAGCTCACCTCCCGTGGGAGGGGATAAGTCTGGGGCCAACGTCCTGACTTTC.

In its sample, this clonotype was seen many times. This rearrangement joins TRBV5-6 to TRBJ1-5, with 7 bases lining up with TRBD1. Trimming at V came to 4 bases and at J to 5 bases, leaving 9 bases not matched to a gene. Looked up from germline, CDR1 is SGHDT and CDR2 is YYEEEE. The CDR3 sequence is 15 residues long. This CDR3 reads CASSHRGSPHQPQHF. The CDR3 bases are TGTGCCAGCAGCCACAGGGGCTCCCCCCATCAGCCCCAGCATTTT.

This chain joins TRBV10-3 and TRBJ1-1; tentative D call: TRBD1 (5 bases). V was pared by 9 bases and J by 2 bases, with 13 bases between. Germline V gives CDR1 ENHRY, CDR2 SYGVKD. The CDR3 totals 13 residues. In DNA form, the CDR3 reads TGTGCCATGGCGGGGCAGGTAAACACTGAAGCTTTCTTT. Translated: CAMAGQVNTEAFF.

In this sample, this clonotype turned up a few times. The chain combines TRBV24-1 with TRBJ1-2; D gene uncertain. CDR3 length: 15 residues. V dropped 4 bases and J dropped 4 bases, with 15 bases sitting between them. The germline gives CDR1 KGHDR, CDR2 SFDVKD. This CDR3 reads CATSDMTNKGYGYTF. CDR3 in DNA: TGTGCCACCAGTGACATGACCAATAAGGGCTATGGCTACACCTTC.

Only a few counts were recorded for this clonotype. This may stem from a read error, because a much larger clone lies one nucleotide away. As DNA, the CDR3 is TGTGCCAGCAGGTGGCGGGATACCTACGAGCAGTACTTC. This gives the protein CASRWRDTYEQYF. The chain uses TRBV2 and TRBJ2-7; tentative D call: TRBD2 (6 bases). Germline V gene lookup returns CDR1 SNHLY and CDR2 FYNNEI. This CDR3 contains 13 residues. With 6 bases removed from V and 2 bases from J, the gap between germline ends came to 11 bases.

Many counts were recorded for this clonotype. The chain has TRBV29-1 and TRBJ2-1; D is undetermined. Germline CDR1 reads SQVTM; CDR2 reads ANQGSEA. The CDR3 is made up of 13 amino acids. Trimming cost V 4 bases and J 2 bases, with 9 bases left between them. CDR3 DNA sequence: TGCAGCGTTGCAATAGGGCCCTACAATGAGCAGTTCTTC. This gives the protein CSVAIGPYNEQFF.

This clonotype was counted at least ten times. The chain recombines TRBV9 with TRBJ2-5; 7 nucleotides match TRBD2. The CDR3 runs 19 residues. The germline CDR1 and CDR2 sequences are SGDLS and YYNGEE. J lost 5 bases, V lost 4 bases, and 23 bases had no gene match. CDR3 residues: CASSSRGASGLTNWETQYF. As DNA, the CDR3 is TGTGCCAGCAGCTCCCGCGGGGCTAGCGGACTTACCAATTGGGAGACCCAGTACTTC.

The V and J genes are TRBV7-6 and TRBJ1-3; D might be TRBD1 (5 bases). Between the trimmed V and J ends, which lost 1 base and 4 bases, there was a span of 17 bases. Germline values: CDR1 SGHVS, CDR2 FNYEAQ. The CDR3 is 17 amino acids. Here the CDR3 DNA reads TGTGCCAGCAGCTTAGTACCCTCCGGGGCAGGAGGAAACACCATATATTTT. Encoded protein: CASSLVPSGAGGNTIYF.

This clonotype showed up many times. This chain connects TRBV2 to TRBJ2-1; D is unclear. V lost 7 bases, J lost 2 bases, and 3 bases lay in between. The CDR3 has 11 amino acids. From germline, CDR1 is SNHLY and CDR2 FYNNEI. As DNA, the CDR3 is TGTGCCAGCAACCCCTACAATGAGCAGTTCTTC. It yields the protein CASNPYNEQFF.

In this sample, this clonotype turned up many times. This rearrangement joins TRBV12-3 or TRBV12-4 to TRBJ1-6; 7 bases are a match to TRBD1. J lost 8 bases, V lost 4 bases, and 8 bases had no gene match. The CDR3 has 15 residues. The CDR3 sequence: CASSSLTGVDSPLHF. Written as DNA, the CDR3 is TGTGCCAGCAGTTCATTAACAGGGGTAGATTCACCCCTCCACTTT.